This record looks at one T cell receptor beta chain sequence and its context. These data originate in a study of blood T cell repertoires in COVID-19. Study overall: There were acute and convalescent COVID-19 samples, and they came from the United States, Italy and Spain.

In the authors' workflow: Researchers report that nucleated cell counts were estimated from reference gene primer amplification. Repertoires were generated with immunoSEQ multiplex PCR, while TCRdb's copy carries only in-frame clones and drops some. V, J and clone size are taken as reported in that table, and D and trimming were inferred from the DNA itself. There are 100,000 to 150,000 clones in the sample; about four fifths occur only once, and 9.5% to 15% lies in the top ten. The V gene's germline CDR1 is LNHDA and CDR2 SQIVND (reference sequence). The junction had 4 bases not matched to a gene; V was cut back by 4 bases and J by 4 bases. The CDR3 runs to 14 residues.

The chain recombines TRBV19 with TRBJ1-2; 9 bases match TRBD1. This TCR derives from a woman aged 55-70 years with acute or convalescent COVID-19. The sample comprised peripheral blood. CDR3 amino acids: CASSTRGQGYGYTF. DNA for the CDR3: TGTGCCAGTAGTACGAGGGGACAGGGCTATGGCTACACCTTC.